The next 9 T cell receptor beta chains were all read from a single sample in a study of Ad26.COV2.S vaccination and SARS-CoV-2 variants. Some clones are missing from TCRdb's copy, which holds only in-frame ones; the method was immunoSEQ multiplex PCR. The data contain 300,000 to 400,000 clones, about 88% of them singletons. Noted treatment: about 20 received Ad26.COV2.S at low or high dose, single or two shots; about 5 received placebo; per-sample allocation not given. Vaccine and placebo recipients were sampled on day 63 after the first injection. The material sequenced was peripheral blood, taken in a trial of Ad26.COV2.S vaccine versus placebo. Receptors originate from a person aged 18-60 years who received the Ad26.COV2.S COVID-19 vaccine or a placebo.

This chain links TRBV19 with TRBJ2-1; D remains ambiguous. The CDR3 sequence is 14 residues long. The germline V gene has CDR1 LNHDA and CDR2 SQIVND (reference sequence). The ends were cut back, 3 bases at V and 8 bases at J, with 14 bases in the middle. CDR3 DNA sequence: TGTGCCAGTAGTATTCTGCCTGGGCGTCATGAGCAGTTCTTC. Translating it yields CASSILPGRHEQFF. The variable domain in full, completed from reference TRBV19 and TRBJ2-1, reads DGGITQSPKYLFRKEGQNVTLSCEQNLNHDAMYWYRQDPGQGLRLIYYSQIVNDFQKGDIAEGYSVSREKKESFPLTVTSAQKNPTAFYLCASSILPGRHEQFFGPGTRLTVL.

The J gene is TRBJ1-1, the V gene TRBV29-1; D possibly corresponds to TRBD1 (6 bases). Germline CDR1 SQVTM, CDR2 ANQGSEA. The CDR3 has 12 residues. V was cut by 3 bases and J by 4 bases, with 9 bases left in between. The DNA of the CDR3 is TGCAGCGTTGATACAGGGTCCACTGAAGCTTTCTTT. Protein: CSVDTGSTEAFF. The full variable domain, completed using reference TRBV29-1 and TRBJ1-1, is SAVISQKPSRDICQRGTSLTIQCQVDSQVTMMFWYRQQPGQSLTLIATANQGSEATYESGFVIDKFPISRPNLTFSTLTVSNMSPEDSSIYLCSVDTGSTEAFFGQGTRLTVV.

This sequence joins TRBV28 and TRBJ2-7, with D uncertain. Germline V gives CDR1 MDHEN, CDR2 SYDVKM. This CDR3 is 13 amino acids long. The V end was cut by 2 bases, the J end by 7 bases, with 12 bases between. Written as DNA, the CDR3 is TGTGCCAGCAGTTTAAAAGCGCTGAGGGAGCAGTACTTC. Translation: CASSLKALREQYF.

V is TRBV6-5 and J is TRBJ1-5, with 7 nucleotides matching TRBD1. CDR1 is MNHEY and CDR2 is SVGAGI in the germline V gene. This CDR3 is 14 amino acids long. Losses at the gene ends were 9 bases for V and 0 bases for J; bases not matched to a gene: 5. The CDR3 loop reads CASWAGGSNQPQHF. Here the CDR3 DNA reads TGTGCCAGTTGGGCAGGGGGTAGCAATCAGCCCCAGCATTTT.

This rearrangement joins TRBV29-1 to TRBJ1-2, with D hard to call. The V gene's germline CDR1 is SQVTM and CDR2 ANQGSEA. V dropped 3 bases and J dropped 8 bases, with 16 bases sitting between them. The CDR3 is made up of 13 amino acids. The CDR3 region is CSVETTPGGGYTF. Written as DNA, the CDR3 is TGCAGCGTTGAGACCACCCCGGGAGGGGGCTACACCTTC.

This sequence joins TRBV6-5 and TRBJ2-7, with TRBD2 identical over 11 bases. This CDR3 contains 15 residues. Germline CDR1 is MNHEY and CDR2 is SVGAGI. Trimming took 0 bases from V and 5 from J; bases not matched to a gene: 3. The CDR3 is CASSYSSGGVDEQYF. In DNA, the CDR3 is TGTGCCAGCAGTTACTCTAGCGGGGGGGTCGACGAGCAGTACTTC.

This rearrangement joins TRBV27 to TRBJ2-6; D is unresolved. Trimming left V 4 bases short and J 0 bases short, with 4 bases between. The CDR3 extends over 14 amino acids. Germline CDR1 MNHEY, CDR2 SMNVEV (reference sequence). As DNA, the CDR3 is TGTGCCAGCAGTTCCTACTCTGGGGCCAACGTCCTGACTTTC. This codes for CASSSYSGANVLTF.

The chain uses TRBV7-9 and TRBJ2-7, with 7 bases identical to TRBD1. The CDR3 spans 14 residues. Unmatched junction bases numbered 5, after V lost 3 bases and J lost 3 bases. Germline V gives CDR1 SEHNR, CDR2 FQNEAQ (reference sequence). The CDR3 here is CASSFPAGGYEQYF. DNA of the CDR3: TGTGCCAGCAGCTTCCCGGCAGGGGGCTACGAGCAGTACTTC.

Here the CDR3 reads CASSQEGQGSQPQHF. CDR3 nucleotide sequence: TGCGCCAGCAGCCAAGAAGGACAGGGGTCTCAGCCCCAGCATTTT. The chain employs TRBV4-3 and TRBJ1-5; TRBD1 agrees at 9 bases. V dropped 0 bases and J dropped 6; count of bases not matched to a gene: 3. Germline V gene lookup returns CDR1 LGHNA and CDR2 YSLEER. This CDR3 is 15 amino acids long.